The 3 T cell receptor beta chains given below trace back to one sample, sequenced in a study of blood T cell repertoires in COVID-19. Libraries were prepared by immunoSEQ multiplex PCR; TCRdb keeps only in-frame clonotypes and omits some of them. The data show 150,000 to 200,000 clones, around four fifths seen once. The sample taken for sequencing was peripheral blood. These receptors originate from a woman under 40 with acute or convalescent COVID-19.

The J gene is TRBJ2-7, the V gene TRBV6-2 or TRBV6-3; weak D call: TRBD2 (6 bases). This CDR3 comprises 16 residues. Germline V CDR1 and CDR2: MNHEY, SVGEGT. V shed 3 bases and J shed 0 bases, with 15 bases lying between them. This chain's CDR3 is CASSYKSGLNSYEQYF. The CDR3 nucleotides are TGTGCCAGCAGTTATAAAAGCGGGTTAAACTCCTACGAGCAGTACTTC.

The chain employs TRBV5-4 and TRBJ2-2; 10 bases are a match to TRBD2. V dropped 0 bases and J dropped 5; count of bases not matched to a gene: 16. CDR3 length equals 20 residues. Germline-derived CDR1 and CDR2 are SGHNT and YYREEE (reference sequence). The CDR3 protein is CASSLARGQRGGPRTGELFF. The CDR3 bases are TGTGCCAGCAGCTTGGCCAGGGGTCAGCGGGGGGGACCTAGAACCGGGGAGCTGTTTTTT.

J is TRBJ1-4 and V is TRBV15; D might be TRBD1 (5 bases). The germline gives CDR1 LNHNV, CDR2 YYDKDF (reference sequence). The length of the CDR3 is 14 residues. V dropped 0 bases and J dropped 8 bases, with 10 bases sitting between them. The CDR3 region has the DNA TGTGCCACCAGCAGAGAAGGGGAAGAGGAAAAACTGTTTTTT. This translates into CATSREGEEEKLFF.